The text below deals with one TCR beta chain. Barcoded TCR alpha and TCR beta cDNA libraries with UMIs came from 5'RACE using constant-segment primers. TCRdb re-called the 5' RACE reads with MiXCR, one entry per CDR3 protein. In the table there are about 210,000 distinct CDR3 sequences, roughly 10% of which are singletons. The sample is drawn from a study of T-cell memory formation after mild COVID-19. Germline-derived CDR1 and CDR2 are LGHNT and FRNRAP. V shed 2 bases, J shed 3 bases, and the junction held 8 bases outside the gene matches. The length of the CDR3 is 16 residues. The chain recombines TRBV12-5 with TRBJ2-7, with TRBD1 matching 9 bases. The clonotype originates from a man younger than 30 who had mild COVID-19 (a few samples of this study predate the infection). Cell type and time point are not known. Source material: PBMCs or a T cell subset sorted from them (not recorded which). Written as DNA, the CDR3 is TGTGCTAGTGGTTTGACTCCGGGACAGGGCGGCTACGAGCAGTACTTC. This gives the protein CASGLTPGQGGYEQYF. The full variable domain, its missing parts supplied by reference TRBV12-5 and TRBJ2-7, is DARVTQTPRHKVTEMGQEVTMRCQPILGHNTVFWYRQTMMQGLELLAYFRNRAPLDDSGMPKDRFSAEMPDATLATLKIQPSEPRDSAVYFCASGLTPGQGGYEQYFGPGTRLTVT.